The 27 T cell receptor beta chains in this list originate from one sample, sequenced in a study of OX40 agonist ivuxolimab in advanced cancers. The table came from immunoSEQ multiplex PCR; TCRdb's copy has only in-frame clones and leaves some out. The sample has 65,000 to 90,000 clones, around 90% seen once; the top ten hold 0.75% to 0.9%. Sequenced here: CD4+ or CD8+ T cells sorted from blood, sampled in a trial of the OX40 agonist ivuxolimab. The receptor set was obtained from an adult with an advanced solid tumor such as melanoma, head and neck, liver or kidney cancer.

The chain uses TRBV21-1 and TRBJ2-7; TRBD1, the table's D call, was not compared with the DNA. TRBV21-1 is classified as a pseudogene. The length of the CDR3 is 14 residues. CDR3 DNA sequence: TGTGCCAGCAGCAAATTGGCAGGGCCCTACGAGCAGTACTTC. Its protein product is CASSKLAGPYEQYF.

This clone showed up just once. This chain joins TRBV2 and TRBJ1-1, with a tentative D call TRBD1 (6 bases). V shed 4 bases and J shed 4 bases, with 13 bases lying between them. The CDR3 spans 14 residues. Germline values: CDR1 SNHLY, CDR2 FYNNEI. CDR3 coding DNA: TGTGCCAGCAGTGCCAGGGGAGAGGGCACTGAAGCTTTCTTT. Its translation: CASSARGEGTEAFF. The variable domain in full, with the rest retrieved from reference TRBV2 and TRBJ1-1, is EPEVTQTPSHQVTQMGQEVILRCVPISNHLYFYWYRQILGQKVEFLVSFYNNEISEKSEIFDDQFSVERPDGSNFTLKIRSTKLEDSAMYFCASSARGEGTEAFFGQGTRLTVV.

CDR3 in amino acids: CASNWWYSNQPQHF. In DNA, the CDR3 is TGTGCCAGCAACTGGTGGTATAGCAATCAGCCCCAGCATTTT. V and J are TRBV5-4 and TRBJ1-5; no definite D call. From germline, CDR1 is SGHNT and CDR2 YYREEE (reference sequence). The CDR3 length is 14 residues. Trimming took off 6 bases at V and 0 bases at J, with 10 bases between the two ends.

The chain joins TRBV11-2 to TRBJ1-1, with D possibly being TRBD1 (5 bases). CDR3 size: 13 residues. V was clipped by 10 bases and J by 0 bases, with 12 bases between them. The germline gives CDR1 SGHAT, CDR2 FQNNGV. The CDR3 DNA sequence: TGTGCCACCAAGGGGCAGTTGAACACTGAAGCTTTCTTT. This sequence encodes CATKGQLNTEAFF.

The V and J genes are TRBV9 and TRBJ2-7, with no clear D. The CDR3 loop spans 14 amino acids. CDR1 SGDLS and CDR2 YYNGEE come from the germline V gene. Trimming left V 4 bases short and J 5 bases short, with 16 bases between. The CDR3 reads CASSPGPPLNEQYF. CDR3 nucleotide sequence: TGTGCCAGCAGCCCCGGGCCTCCTCTCAACGAGCAGTACTTC. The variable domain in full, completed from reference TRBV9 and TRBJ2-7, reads DSGVTQTPKHLITATGQRVTLRCSPRSGDLSVYWYQQSLDQGLQFLIQYYNGEERAKGNILERFSAQQFPDLHSELNLSSLELGDSALYFCASSPGPPLNEQYFGPGTRLTVT.

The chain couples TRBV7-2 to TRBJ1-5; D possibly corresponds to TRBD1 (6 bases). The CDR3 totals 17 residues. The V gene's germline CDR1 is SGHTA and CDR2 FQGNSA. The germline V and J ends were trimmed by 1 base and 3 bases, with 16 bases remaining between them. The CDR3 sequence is CASSLELGRGTNQPQHF. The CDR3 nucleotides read TGTGCCAGCAGCTTAGAGTTGGGAAGGGGGACCAATCAGCCCCAGCATTTT.

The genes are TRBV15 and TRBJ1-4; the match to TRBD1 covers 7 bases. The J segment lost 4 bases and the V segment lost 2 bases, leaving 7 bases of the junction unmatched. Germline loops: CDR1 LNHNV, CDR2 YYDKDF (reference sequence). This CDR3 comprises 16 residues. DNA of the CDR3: TGTGCCACCAGCAGATCGAAGGGGGCTTATAATGAAAAACTGTTTTTT. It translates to CATSRSKGAYNEKLFF.

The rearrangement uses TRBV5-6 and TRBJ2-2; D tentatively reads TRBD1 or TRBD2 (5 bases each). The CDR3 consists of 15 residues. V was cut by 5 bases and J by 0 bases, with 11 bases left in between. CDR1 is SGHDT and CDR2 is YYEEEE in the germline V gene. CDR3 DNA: TGTGCCAGCAGGGTGGTGGGGGCGAACACCGGGGAGCTGTTTTTT. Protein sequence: CASRVVGANTGELFF.

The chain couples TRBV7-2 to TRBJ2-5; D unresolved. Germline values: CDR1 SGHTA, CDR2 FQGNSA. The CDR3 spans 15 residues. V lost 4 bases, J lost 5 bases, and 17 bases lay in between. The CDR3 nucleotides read TGTGCCAGCAGCTCGGGCCTTACGGTGGGGGAGACCCAGTACTTC. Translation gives CASSSGLTVGETQYF.

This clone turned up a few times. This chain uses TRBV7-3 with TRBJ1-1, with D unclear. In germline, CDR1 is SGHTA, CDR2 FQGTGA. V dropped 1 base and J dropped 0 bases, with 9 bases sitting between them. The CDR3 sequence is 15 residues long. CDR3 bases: TGTGCCAGCAGCTTAAATGGCGGTCTGAACACTGAAGCTTTCTTT. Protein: CASSLNGGLNTEAFF.

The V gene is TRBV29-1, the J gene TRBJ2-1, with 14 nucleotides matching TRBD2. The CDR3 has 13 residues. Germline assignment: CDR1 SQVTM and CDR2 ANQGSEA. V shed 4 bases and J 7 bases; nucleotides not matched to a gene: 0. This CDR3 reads CSVGTSGRNEQFF. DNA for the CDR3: TGCAGCGTTGGGACTAGCGGGAGGAATGAGCAGTTCTTC.

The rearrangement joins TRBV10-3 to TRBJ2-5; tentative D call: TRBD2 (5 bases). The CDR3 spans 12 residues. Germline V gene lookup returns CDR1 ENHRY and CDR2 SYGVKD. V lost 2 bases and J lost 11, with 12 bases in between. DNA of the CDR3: TGTGCCATCAGTGAGGGCCGGGAAGCTCAGTACTTC. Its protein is CAISEGREAQYF.

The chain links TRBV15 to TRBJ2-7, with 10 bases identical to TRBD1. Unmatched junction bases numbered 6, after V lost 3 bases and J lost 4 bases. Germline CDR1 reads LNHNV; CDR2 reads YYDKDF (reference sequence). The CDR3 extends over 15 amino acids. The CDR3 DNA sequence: TGTGCCACCAGCAGCCTGGGGACAGGGGTGTACGAGCAGTACTTC. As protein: CATSSLGTGVYEQYF.

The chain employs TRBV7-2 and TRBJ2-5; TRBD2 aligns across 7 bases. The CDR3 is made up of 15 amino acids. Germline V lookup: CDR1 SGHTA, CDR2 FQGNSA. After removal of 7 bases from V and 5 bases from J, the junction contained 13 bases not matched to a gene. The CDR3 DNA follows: TGTGCCAGCAACCCAACGGGGAGGCGGGGGGAGACCCAGTACTTC. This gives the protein CASNPTGRRGETQYF.

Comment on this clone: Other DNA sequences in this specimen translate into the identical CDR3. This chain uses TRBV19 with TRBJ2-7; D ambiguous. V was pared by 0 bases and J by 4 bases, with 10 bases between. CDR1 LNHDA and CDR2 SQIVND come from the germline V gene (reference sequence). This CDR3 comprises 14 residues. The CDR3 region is CASSIDSRRYEQYF. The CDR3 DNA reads TGTGCCAGTAGTATAGATTCGCGCAGGTACGAGCAGTACTTC.

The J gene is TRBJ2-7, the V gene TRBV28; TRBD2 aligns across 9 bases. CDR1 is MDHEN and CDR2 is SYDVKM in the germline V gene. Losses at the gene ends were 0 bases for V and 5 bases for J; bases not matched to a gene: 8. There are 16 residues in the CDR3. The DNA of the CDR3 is TGTGCCAGCAGTTTATGGGTTAGCGGGAGTAGTAACGAGCAGTACTTC. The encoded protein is CASSLWVSGSSNEQYF.

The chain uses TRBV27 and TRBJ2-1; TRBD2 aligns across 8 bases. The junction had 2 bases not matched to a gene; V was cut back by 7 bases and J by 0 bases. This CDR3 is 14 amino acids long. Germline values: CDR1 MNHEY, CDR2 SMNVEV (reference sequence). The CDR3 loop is CASKRGSSYNEQFF. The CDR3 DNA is TGTGCCAGCAAGCGGGGGAGCTCCTACAATGAGCAGTTCTTC.

The CDR3 coding sequence is TGTGCCAGCATTCAACAGGGGGTTAATGAAAAACTGTTTTTT. It yields the protein CASIQQGVNEKLFF. This chain connects TRBV28 to TRBJ1-4, with TRBD1 identical over 8 bases. This CDR3 is 14 amino acids long. The germline V gene encodes CDR1 MDHEN and CDR2 SYDVKM. V gave up 7 bases and J gave up 4 bases; unmatched junction bases: 5.

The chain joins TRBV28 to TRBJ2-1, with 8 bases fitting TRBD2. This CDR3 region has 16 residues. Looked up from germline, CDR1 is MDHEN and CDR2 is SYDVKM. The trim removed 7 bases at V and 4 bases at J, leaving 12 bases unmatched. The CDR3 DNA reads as TGTGCCAGCACCGGGAGGGGGACCCAGCGGTACAATGAGCAGTTCTTC. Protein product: CASTGRGTQRYNEQFF.

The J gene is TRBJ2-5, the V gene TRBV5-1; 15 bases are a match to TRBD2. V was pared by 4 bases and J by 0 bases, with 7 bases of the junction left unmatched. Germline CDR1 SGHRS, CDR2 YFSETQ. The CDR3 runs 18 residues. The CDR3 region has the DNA TGCGCCAGCAGCCCCGGACTAGCGGGAGGGCAGAACCAAGAGACCCAGTACTTC. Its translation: CASSPGLAGGQNQETQYF.

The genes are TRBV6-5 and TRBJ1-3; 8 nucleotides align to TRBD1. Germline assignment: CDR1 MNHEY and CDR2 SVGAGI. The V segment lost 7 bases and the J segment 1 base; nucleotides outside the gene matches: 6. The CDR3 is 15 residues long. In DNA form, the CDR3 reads TGTGCCAGCATGCTGGGACAGGAGTCTGGAAACACCATATATTTT. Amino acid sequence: CASMLGQESGNTIYF.

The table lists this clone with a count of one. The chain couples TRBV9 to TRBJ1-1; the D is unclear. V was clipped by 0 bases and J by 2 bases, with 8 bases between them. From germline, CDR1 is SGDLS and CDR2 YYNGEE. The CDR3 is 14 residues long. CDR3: CASSVVGENTEAFF. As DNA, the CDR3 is TGTGCCAGCAGCGTAGTGGGCGAAAACACTGAAGCTTTCTTT.

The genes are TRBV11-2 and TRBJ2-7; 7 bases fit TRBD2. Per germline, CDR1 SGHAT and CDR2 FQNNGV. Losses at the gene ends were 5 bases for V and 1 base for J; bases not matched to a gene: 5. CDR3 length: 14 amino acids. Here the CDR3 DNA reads TGTGCCAGCAGCGATCTGCGGGGGTCCTACGAGCAGTACTTC. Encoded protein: CASSDLRGSYEQYF.

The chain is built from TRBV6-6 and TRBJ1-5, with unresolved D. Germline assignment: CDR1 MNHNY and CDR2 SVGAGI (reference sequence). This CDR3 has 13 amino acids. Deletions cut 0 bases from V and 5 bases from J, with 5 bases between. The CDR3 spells CASSYSNDQPQHF. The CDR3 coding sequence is TGTGCCAGCAGTTACTCTAACGATCAGCCCCAGCATTTT.

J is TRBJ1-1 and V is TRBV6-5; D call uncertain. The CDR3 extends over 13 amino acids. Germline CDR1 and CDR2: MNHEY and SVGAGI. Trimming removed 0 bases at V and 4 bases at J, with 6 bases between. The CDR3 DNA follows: TGTGCCAGCAGTTACTCGATCAGCACTGAAGCTTTCTTT. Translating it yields CASSYSISTEAFF.

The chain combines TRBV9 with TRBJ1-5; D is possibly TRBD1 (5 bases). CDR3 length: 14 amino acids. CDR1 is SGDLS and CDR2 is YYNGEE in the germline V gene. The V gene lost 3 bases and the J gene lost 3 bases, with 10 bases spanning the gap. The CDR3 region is CASSGGAVNQPQHF. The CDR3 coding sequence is TGTGCCAGCAGCGGCGGGGCCGTCAATCAGCCCCAGCATTTT.

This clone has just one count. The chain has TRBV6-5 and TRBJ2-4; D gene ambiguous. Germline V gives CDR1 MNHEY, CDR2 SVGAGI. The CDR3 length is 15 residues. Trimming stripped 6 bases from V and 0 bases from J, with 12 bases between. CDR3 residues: CASSPPGLAKNIQYF. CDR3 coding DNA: TGTGCCAGCAGCCCCCCAGGTTTAGCCAAAAACATTCAGTACTTC.